The 18 T cell receptor beta chains presented below share a single source sample, sequenced in a study of cytomegalovirus exposure and HLA in healthy donors (dated by TCRdb to about 2017). Library creation used the immunoSEQ multiplex PCR assay. For the multiplex PCR, a mixture combining 60 forward primers for TCR Vbeta segments and 13 reverse primers for TCR Jbeta segments was used. TCRdb re-hosts the immuneACCESS table, in-frame sequences only. Its copies lack some clones; in the studies checked, an unresolved V gene accounts for under half of them, and the cause for the rest is not known. This sample gives tens of thousands of clones in total; around 80% of them show up just once. The ten top clones hold about 2% of the sample. The sequenced sample was PBMCs. All receptors derive from a man in his late teens or twenties in good health and CMV-seronegative.

This clone was picked up one time. The J gene is TRBJ2-6, the V gene TRBV2; 7 positions match TRBD2. The CDR3 extends over 18 amino acids. The V segment lost 10 bases and the J segment 0 bases; nucleotides outside the gene matches: 15. The germline V gene encodes CDR1 SNHLY and CDR2 FYNNEI. The DNA for the CDR3 is TGTGCCATACGTTTCCGGGACGGGACTAACTCTGGGGCCAACGTCCTGACTTTC. It codes for CAIRFRDGTNSGANVLTF.

The genes are TRBV5-4 and TRBJ2-7, with 8 nucleotides matching TRBD2. J was trimmed by 2 bases and V by 3 bases; bases with no gene match: 7. The CDR3 runs to 15 residues. CDR1 SGHNT and CDR2 YYREEE come from the germline V gene (reference sequence). CDR3 amino acids: CASSWSAGGPYEQYF. CDR3 in DNA: TGTGCCAGCAGCTGGAGCGCGGGGGGACCCTACGAGCAGTACTTC.

The chain carries TRBV28 and TRBJ1-2; D uncertain. The CDR3 loop spans 12 amino acids. The V end was cut by 1 base, the J end by 8 bases, with 8 bases between. Per germline, CDR1 MDHEN and CDR2 SYDVKM. This CDR3 reads CASSLSGGGYTF. The CDR3 DNA sequence: TGTGCCAGCAGTTTATCAGGCGGGGGCTACACCTTC.

The chain combines TRBV29-1 with TRBJ2-7, with 8 bases lining up with TRBD2. The junction had 5 bases not matched to a gene; V was cut back by 7 bases and J by 6 bases. Per the germline V gene, CDR1 is SQVTM and CDR2 is ANQGSEA. The CDR3 loop spans 11 amino acids. The CDR3 sequence is CSAGRGSEQYF. CDR3 DNA sequence: TGCAGCGCCGGGAGGGGAAGCGAGCAGTACTTC.

This chain connects TRBV4-3 to TRBJ1-1; 8 positions match TRBD1. There are 15 residues in the CDR3. J gave up 5 bases and V 2 bases, and 7 bases lay outside the gene matches. Germline CDR1 and CDR2: LGHNA and YSLEER. The DNA for the CDR3 is TGCGCCAGCAGCCAAACGGACAGGGTAGAAACTGAAGCTTTCTTT. Encoded protein: CASSQTDRVETEAFF.

This clone was observed once. The V call is TRBV18, the J call TRBJ1-1; the match to TRBD1 covers 8 bases. CDR1 is KGHSH, CDR2 LQKENI, per germline. J lost 0 bases, V lost 6 bases, and 9 bases had no gene match. CDR3 length equals 16 residues. CDR3 sequence reads: CASSETQGEMNTEAFF. The CDR3 nucleotides are TGTGCCAGCTCGGAGACACAGGGGGAGATGAACACTGAAGCTTTCTTT.

The rearrangement joins TRBV7-9 to TRBJ1-2; 8 positions agree with TRBD1. The germline CDR1 and CDR2 sequences are SEHNR and FQNEAQ (reference sequence). The CDR3 has 14 amino acids. V lost 2 bases, J lost 5 bases, and 4 bases stayed unmatched. For the CDR3, the DNA is TGTGCCAGCAGCTTATCAGGGGGCGATTATGGCTACACCTTC. It encodes CASSLSGGDYGYTF.

The CDR3: CASRDSYSNQPQHF. In DNA form, the CDR3 reads TGTGCCAGCCGGGACAGCTATAGCAATCAGCCCCAGCATTTT. J is TRBJ1-5 and V is TRBV2; 7 bases fit TRBD1. CDR1 SNHLY and CDR2 FYNNEI come from the germline V gene. With V trimmed by 8 bases and J by 0 bases, 4 bases remained unmatched. CDR3 length: 14 amino acids.

As for this clone: One junction end does not reproduce the germline sequence, and a read error may be involved. The genes are TRBV7-9 and TRBJ1-1; D unclear. The CDR3 contains 18 residues. The germline V gene has CDR1 SEHNR and CDR2 FQNEAQ (reference sequence). For the CDR3, the DNA is TGTGCCATCAGCTTACTAGGGAAACCCACCTTAACGGGGACTGAAGCTTTCTTT. Encoded protein: CAISLLGKPTLTGTEAFF.

V gene TRBV5-4 combines with J gene TRBJ2-1, with TRBD1 as a possible D gene (6 bases). Germline CDR1 is SGHNT and CDR2 is YYREEE (reference sequence). The CDR3 is made up of 16 amino acids. The V and J ends lost 4 bases and 7 bases respectively, with 21 bases between them. The CDR3 coding sequence is TGTGCCAGCAGCGATAACACAGGGTTGCTTAGGAATGAGCAGTTCTTC. This codes for CASSDNTGLLRNEQFF.

This chain connects TRBV11-3 to TRBJ2-3, with a weak D call TRBD1 (6 bases). Germline V gene sequence: CDR1 SGHNT, CDR2 YENEEA. This CDR3 region has 14 residues. V was cut by 3 bases and J by 1 base, with 8 bases left in between. CDR3 sequence reads: CASSLHRGTDTQYF. The DNA of the CDR3 is TGTGCCAGCAGCTTGCACAGGGGCACAGATACGCAGTATTTT. Drawing the rest from reference TRBV11-3 and TRBJ2-3, the complete variable domain is EAGVVQSPRYKIIEKKQPVAFWCNPISGHNTLYWYLQNLGQGPELLIRYENEEAVDDSQLPKDRFSAERLKGVDSTLKIQPAELGDSAVYLCASSLHRGTDTQYFGPGTRLTVL.

The V gene is TRBV19, the J gene TRBJ1-5; TRBD1 agrees at 8 bases. This CDR3 is 14 amino acids long. Germline CDR1 is LNHDA and CDR2 is SQIVND (reference sequence). V lost 6 bases and J lost 7; bases outside the gene matches: 8. CDR3 loop: CASSHGQGGQPQHF. DNA for the CDR3: TGTGCCAGTAGCCATGGACAGGGCGGACAGCCCCAGCATTTT.

This chain uses TRBV18 with TRBJ2-2; 8 nucleotides line up with TRBD2. CDR1 KGHSH and CDR2 LQKENI come from the germline V gene. The CDR3 runs 15 residues. The J segment lost 7 bases and the V segment lost 3 bases, leaving 7 bases of the junction unmatched. This chain's CDR3 is CASSPGLALGGELFF. CDR3 bases: TGTGCCAGCTCACCCGGACTAGCCCTTGGCGGGGAGCTGTTTTTT. The whole variable domain, filled in from reference TRBV18 and TRBJ2-2, reads NAGVMQNPRHLVRRRGQEARLRCSPMKGHSHVYWYRQLPEEGLKFMVYLQKENIIDESGMPKERFSAEFPKEGPSILRIQQVVRGDSAAYFCASSPGLALGGELFFGEGSRLTVL.

The gene calls are TRBV7-3 and TRBJ2-1; TRBD1 matches 7 bases. CDR1 is SGHTA and CDR2 is FQGTGA in the germline V gene. Germline trimming cut 6 bases from V and 1 base from J; bases unmatched to any gene: 6. The CDR3 totals 15 residues. CDR3 loop: CASSSQGRSYNEQFF. CDR3 coding DNA: TGTGCCAGCAGTTCACAGGGGCGGTCCTACAATGAGCAGTTCTTC. Full variable domain (missing parts from reference TRBV7-3 and TRBJ2-1): GAGVSQTPSNKVTEKGKYVELRCDPISGHTALYWYRQSLGQGPEFLIYFQGTGAADDSGLPNDRFFAVRPEGSVSTLKIQRTERGDSAVYLCASSSQGRSYNEQFFGPGTRLTVL.

The gene calls are TRBV28 and TRBJ2-7; TRBD1 agrees at 11 bases. After removal of 4 bases from V and 4 bases from J, the junction contained 9 bases not matched to a gene. Per the germline V gene, CDR1 is MDHEN and CDR2 is SYDVKM. The CDR3 is 16 residues long. The chain's CDR3 is CASSSTGQGARYEQYF. CDR3 DNA sequence: TGTGCCAGCAGTTCTACCGGACAGGGGGCAAGGTACGAGCAGTACTTC.

The V and J genes are TRBV7-2 and TRBJ2-1, with 9 bases matching TRBD2. The junction had 4 bases not matched to a gene; V was cut back by 1 base and J by 6 bases. The CDR3 extends over 15 amino acids. Germline CDR1 reads SGHTA; CDR2 reads FQGNSA. The CDR3 reads CASSLGGTSPNEQFF. CDR3 DNA sequence: TGTGCCAGCAGCTTAGGGGGGACTAGCCCCAATGAGCAGTTCTTC.

V and J are TRBV30 and TRBJ2-3; a weak D match, TRBD2 (5 bases). V gave up 0 bases and J gave up 2 bases, with 12 bases separating them. CDR3 length: 15 amino acids. Germline loops: CDR1 GTSNPN, CDR2 SVGIG (reference sequence). DNA for the CDR3: TGTGCCTGGAGTGTACCAGAGGGCTTCACAGATACGCAGTATTTT. It is translated as CAWSVPEGFTDTQYF.

The chain recombines TRBV28 with TRBJ1-2, with 8 bases fitting TRBD1. Per germline, CDR1 MDHEN and CDR2 SYDVKM. V shed 10 bases, J shed 5 bases, and the junction held 3 bases outside the gene matches. The CDR3 consists of 11 residues. CDR3: CATNRGYGYTF. The CDR3 DNA follows: TGTGCCACCAACAGGGGGTATGGCTACACCTTC.